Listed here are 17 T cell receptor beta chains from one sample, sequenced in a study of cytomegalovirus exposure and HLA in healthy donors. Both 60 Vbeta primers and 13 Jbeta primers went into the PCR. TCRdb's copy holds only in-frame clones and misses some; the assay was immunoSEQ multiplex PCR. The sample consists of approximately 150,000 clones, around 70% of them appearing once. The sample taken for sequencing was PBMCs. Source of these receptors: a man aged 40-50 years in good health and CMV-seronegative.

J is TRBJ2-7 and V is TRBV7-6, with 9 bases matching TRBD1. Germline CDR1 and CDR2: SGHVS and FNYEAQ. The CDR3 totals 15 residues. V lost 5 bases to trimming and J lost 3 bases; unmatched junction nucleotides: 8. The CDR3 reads CASSGAGTGIYEQYF. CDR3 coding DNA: TGTGCCAGCAGCGGCGCCGGGACAGGGATCTACGAGCAGTACTTC.

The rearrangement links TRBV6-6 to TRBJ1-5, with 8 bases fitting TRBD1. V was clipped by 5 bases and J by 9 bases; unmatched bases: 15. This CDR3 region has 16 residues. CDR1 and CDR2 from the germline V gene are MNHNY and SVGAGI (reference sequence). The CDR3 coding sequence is TGTGCCAGCAGTATAAACTCGGGACAGGCCTCTTGGCCCCAGCATTTT. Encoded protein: CASSINSGQASWPQHF.

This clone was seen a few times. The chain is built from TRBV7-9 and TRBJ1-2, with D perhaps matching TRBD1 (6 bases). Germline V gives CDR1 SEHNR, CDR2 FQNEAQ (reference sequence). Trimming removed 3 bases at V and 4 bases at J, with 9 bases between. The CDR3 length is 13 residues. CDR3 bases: TGTGCCAGCAGCTTCGGGGGGCCCTATGGCTACACCTTC. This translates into CASSFGGPYGYTF.

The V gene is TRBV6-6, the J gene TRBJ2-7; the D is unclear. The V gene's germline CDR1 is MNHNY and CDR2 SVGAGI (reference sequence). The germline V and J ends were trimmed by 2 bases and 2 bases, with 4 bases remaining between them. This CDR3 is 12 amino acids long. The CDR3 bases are TGTGCCAGCAGTTACGCGACCTACGAGCAGTACTTC. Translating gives CASSYATYEQYF.

The CDR3 nucleotides are TGTGCCAGCAGTGCCGGACTTCCAGATACGCAGTATTTT. This sequence encodes CASSAGLPDTQYF. The rearrangement uses TRBV27 and TRBJ2-3; tentatively, D is TRBD2 (5 bases). The CDR3 totals 13 residues. The V end was cut by 5 bases, the J end by 4 bases, with 10 bases between. Germline loops: CDR1 MNHEY, CDR2 SMNVEV (reference sequence).

CDR3 in amino acids: CASSLYGQYSNQPQHF. CDR3 sequence (DNA): TGTGCCAGCAGCTTGTATGGACAGTATAGCAATCAGCCCCAGCATTTT. The genes are TRBV5-5 and TRBJ1-5, with a weak D call TRBD1 (6 bases). There are 16 residues in the CDR3. Germline CDR1 and CDR2: SGHKS and YYEKEE (reference sequence). V was cut by 1 base and J by 0 bases, with 11 bases left in between.

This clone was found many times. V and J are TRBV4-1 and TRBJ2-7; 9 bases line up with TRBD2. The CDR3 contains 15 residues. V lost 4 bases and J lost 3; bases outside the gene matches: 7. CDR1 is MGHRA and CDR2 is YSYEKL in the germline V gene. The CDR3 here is CASSRTTSGNYEQYF. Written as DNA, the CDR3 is TGCGCCAGCAGCCGCACGACTAGCGGCAACTACGAGCAGTACTTC.

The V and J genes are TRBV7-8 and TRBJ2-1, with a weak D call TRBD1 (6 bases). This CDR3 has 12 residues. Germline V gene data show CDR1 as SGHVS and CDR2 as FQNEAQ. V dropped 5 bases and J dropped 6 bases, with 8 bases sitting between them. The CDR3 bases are TGTGCCAGCAGCAACAGGGTCAATGAGCAGTTCTTC. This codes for CASSNRVNEQFF.

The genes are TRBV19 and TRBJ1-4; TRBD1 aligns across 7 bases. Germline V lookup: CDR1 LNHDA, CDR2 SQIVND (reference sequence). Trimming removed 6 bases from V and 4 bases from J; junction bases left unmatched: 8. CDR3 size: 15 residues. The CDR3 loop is CASRNRDRGNEKLFF. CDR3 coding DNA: TGTGCCAGTAGAAACCGGGACAGAGGTAATGAAAAACTGTTTTTT.

The chain's CDR3 is CAYQEGGGGYTF. CDR3 DNA sequence: TGTGCCTACCAGGAAGGCGGAGGGGGCTACACCTTC. The rearrangement links TRBV30 to TRBJ1-2; D remains ambiguous. The germline V gene has CDR1 GTSNPN and CDR2 SVGIG (reference sequence). Trimming cost V 7 bases and J 8 bases, with 17 bases left between them. The CDR3 length is 12 residues.

Written as DNA, the CDR3 is TGTGCCAGCAGCGTAGTCGGCGGGGGAACTACCGGGGAGCTGTTTTTT. Protein product: CASSVVGGGTTGELFF. This chain joins TRBV9 and TRBJ2-2, with 7 bases aligning to TRBD2. The CDR3 runs to 16 residues. Germline CDR1 is SGDLS and CDR2 is YYNGEE. Trimming took 0 bases from V and 5 from J; bases not matched to a gene: 7.

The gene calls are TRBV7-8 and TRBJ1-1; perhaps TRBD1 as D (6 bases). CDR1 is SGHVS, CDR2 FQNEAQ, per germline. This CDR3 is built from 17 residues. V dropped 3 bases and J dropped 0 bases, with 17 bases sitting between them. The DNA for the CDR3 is TGTGCCAGCAGCTTCGGGCAGGGGATGGGCATGAACACTGAAGCTTTCTTT. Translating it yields CASSFGQGMGMNTEAFF.

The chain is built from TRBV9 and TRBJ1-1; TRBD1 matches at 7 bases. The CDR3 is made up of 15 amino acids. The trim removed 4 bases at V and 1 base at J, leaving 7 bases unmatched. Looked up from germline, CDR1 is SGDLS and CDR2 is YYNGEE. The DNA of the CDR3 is TGTGCCAGCAGCCCACAGGGGACCGGGAACACTGAAGCTTTCTTT. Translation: CASSPQGTGNTEAFF.

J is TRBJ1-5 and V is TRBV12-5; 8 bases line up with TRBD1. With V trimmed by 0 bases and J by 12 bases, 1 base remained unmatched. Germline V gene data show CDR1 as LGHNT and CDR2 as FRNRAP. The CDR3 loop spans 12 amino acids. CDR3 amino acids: CASGLVTGDQHF. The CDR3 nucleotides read TGTGCTAGTGGTTTGGTGACAGGGGACCAGCATTTT. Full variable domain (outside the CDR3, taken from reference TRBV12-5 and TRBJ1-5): DARVTQTPRHKVTEMGQEVTMRCQPILGHNTVFWYRQTMMQGLELLAYFRNRAPLDDSGMPKDRFSAEMPDATLATLKIQPSEPRDSAVYFCASGLVTGDQHFGDGTRLSIL.

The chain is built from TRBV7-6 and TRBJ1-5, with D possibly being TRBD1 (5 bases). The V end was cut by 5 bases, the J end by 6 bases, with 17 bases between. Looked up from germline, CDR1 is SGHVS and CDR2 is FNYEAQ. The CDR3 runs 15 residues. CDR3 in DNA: TGTGCCAGCAGCCCCGGTACAGGTCCAGCTCAGCCCCAGCATTTT. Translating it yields CASSPGTGPAQPQHF.

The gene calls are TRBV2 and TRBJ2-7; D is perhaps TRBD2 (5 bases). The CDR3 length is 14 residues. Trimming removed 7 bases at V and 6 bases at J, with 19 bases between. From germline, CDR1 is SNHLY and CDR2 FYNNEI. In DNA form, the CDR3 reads TGTGCCAGCAAGGCGGGTCTTATCTCTCGCGAGCAGTACTTC. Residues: CASKAGLISREQYF. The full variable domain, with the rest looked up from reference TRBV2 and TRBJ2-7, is EPEVTQTPSHQVTQMGQEVILRCVPISNHLYFYWYRQILGQKVEFLVSFYNNEISEKSEIFDDQFSVERPDGSNFTLKIRSTKLEDSAMYFCASKAGLISREQYFGPGTRLTVT.

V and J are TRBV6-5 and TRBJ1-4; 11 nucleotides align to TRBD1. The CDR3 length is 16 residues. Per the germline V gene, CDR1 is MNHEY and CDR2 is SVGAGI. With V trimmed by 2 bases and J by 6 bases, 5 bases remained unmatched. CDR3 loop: CASSYGWDRGDEKLFF. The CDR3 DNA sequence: TGTGCCAGCAGTTACGGATGGGACAGGGGGGATGAAAAACTGTTTTTT.